This T cell receptor beta chain emerged from a study of blood T cell repertoires in COVID-19. Original processing methods: Nucleated cell counts were estimated from reference gene primer amplification. TCRdb's copy holds only in-frame clones and misses some; the assay was immunoSEQ multiplex PCR. V, J and clone size are those of that table, while D and trimming were read from the DNA. The profile covers about 200,000 clones, with 75% to 85% appearing a single time and roughly 8.2% taken by the ten largest. The CDR3 extends over 14 amino acids. J lost 1 base, V lost 8 bases, and 8 bases had no gene match. CDR1 GTSNPN and CDR2 SVGIG come from the germline V gene (reference sequence).

The receptor was isolated from a woman of 80 years or more with COVID-19, enrolled during active disease. Specimen: peripheral blood. The V call is TRBV30, the J call TRBJ2-4, with TRBD1 matching over 7 bases. The CDR3 sequence is CALSGGLAKNIQYF. Written as DNA, the CDR3 is TGTGCCCTTTCAGGGGGTCTCGCCAAAAACATTCAGTACTTC.